This T cell receptor (beta chain) was sequenced in a study of T cells in Graves' hyperthyroidism and ophthalmopathy. Overall study results and limits: A 13 V-J model separated ophthalmopathy from stable hyperthyroidism.

In this sample, this clonotype turned up a few times. The target antigen is unknown. Duration under 3 months, a NOSPECS grade of at least 4, and a Clinical Activity Score of at least 3 characterized the ophthalmopathy patients. Exclusion of a patient resulted from uncontrolled infection, other autoimmune disease, pregnancy or lactation. On the basis of clinical symptoms, serum thyroxine and TRAb, thyroid ultrasound and orbital computed tomography, diagnoses were made. CDR3 size: 16 residues. The V and J ends lost 5 bases and 1 base respectively, with 14 bases between them. The source material, RNA transcripts, was used to amplify TCR beta CDR3 regions. TCR CDR3 underwent first-round RT-PCR with the HTBI primer set. A single record per CDR3 protein comes from TCRdb applying MiXCR to the multiplex PCR reads. This sample has under 400,000 distinct CDR3 sequences; 13% to 15% occur once, and the top ten carry roughly 19%.

The chain employs TRBV12-3 or TRBV12-4 and TRBJ2-2, with D perhaps assigned TRBD1 or TRBD2 (5 bases each). This sequence was found in a woman aged 55-69 years with Graves' ophthalmopathy. The sample consisted of blood. The CDR3 sequence: CASSPWGRMNTGELFF. DNA of the CDR3: TGTGCCAGCAGTCCCTGGGGGAGAATGAACACCGGGGAGCTGTTTTTT.